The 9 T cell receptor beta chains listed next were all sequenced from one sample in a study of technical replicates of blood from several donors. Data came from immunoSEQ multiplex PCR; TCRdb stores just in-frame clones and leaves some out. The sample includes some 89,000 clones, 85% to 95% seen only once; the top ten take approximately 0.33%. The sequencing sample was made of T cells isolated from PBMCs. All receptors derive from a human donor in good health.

CDR3 bases: TGTGCCAGCAGCCCTTCCTCAAGACAGGAGCAGTTCTTC. As protein: CASSPSSRQEQFF. The chain combines TRBV6-6 with TRBJ2-1, with D perhaps matching TRBD1 (5 bases). The length of the CDR3 is 13 residues. V gave up 6 bases and J gave up 10 bases, with 16 bases separating them. Per the germline V gene, CDR1 is MNHNY and CDR2 is SVGAGI (reference sequence).

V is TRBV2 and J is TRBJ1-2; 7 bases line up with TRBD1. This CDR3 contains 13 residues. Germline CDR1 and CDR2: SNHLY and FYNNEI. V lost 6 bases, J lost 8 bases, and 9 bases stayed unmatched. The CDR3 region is CASRAWDRFGYTF. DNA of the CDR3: TGTGCCAGCAGAGCGTGGGACAGATTCGGCTACACCTTC.

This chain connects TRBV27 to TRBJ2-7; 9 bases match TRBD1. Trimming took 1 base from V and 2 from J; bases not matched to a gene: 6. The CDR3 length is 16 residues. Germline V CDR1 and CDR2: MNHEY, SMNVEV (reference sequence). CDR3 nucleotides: TGTGCCAGCAGTTTATTGTCCGGGACAGGGCCCTACGAGCAGTACTTC. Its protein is CASSLLSGTGPYEQYF.

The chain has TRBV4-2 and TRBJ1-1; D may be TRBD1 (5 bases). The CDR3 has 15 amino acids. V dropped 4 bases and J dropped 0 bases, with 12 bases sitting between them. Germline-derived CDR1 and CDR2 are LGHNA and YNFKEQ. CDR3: CASSRSLQVNTEAFF. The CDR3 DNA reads TGTGCCAGCAGCCGATCCCTACAGGTGAACACTGAAGCTTTCTTT.

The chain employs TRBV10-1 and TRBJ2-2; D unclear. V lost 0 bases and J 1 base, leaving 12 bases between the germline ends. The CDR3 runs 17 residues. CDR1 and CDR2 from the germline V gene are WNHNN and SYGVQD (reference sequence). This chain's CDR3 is CASSESSCPLNTGELFF. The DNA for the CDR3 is TGCGCCAGCAGTGAGTCGAGTTGTCCCCTGAACACCGGGGAGCTGTTTTTT.

The DNA for the CDR3 is TGTGCCAGCACCAGAGGAGCTACCTACGAGCAGTACTTC. It codes for CASTRGATYEQYF. The rearrangement uses TRBV6-1 and TRBJ2-7, with unresolved D. Trimming shortened V by 7 bases and J by 2 bases, and 12 bases separated the two germline ends. The CDR3 extends over 13 amino acids. Germline lookup yields CDR1 MNHNS and CDR2 SASEGT.

CDR3 sequence (DNA): TGCAGCGTTGGGACAGGGGGATATGGCTACACCTTC. Protein sequence: CSVGTGGYGYTF. The rearrangement links TRBV29-1 to TRBJ1-2; the match to TRBD1 covers 10 bases. V was clipped by 4 bases and J by 5 bases; unmatched bases: 1. The CDR3 is 12 amino acids. Germline CDR1 SQVTM, CDR2 ANQGSEA.

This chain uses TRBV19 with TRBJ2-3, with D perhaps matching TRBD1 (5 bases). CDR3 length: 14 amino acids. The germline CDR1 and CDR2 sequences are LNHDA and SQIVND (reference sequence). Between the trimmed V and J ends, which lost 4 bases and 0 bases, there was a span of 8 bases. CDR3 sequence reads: CASSRQSSTDTQYF. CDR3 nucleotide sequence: TGTGCCAGTAGTAGACAGTCTAGCACAGATACGCAGTATTTT.

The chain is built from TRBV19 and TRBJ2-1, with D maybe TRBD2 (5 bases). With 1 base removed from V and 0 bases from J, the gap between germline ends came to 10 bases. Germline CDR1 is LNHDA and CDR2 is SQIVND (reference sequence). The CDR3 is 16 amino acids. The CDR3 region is CASSIVSGTSYNEQFF. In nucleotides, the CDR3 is TGTGCCAGTAGTATAGTAAGCGGAACCTCCTACAATGAGCAGTTCTTC. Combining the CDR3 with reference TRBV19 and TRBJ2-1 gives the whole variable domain DGGITQSPKYLFRKEGQNVTLSCEQNLNHDAMYWYRQDPGQGLRLIYYSQIVNDFQKGDIAEGYSVSREKKESFPLTVTSAQKNPTAFYLCASSIVSGTSYNEQFFGPGTRLTVL.